This T cell receptor beta chain emerged from a study of tumor-infiltrating lymphocytes in primary liver carcinoma. From around 500 ng of total RNA, TCR beta-specific cDNA was reverse-transcribed using a constant-region primer. Investigators got TCR beta libraries out of three nested multiplex PCR rounds, done with slightly modified ARM-PCR. The first two PCR rounds used TRBV1-TRBV30 forward primers with a C-beta reverse primer, about 10 cycles each. One entry per CDR3 protein, called by TCRdb with MiXCR from the multiplex PCR reads. The sample records hundreds of thousands of distinct CDR3 sequences, more than 55% being singletons. General study findings and limits: Being bulk and unsorted, samples allowed no CD4+ and CD8+ repertoire comparison.

Comments on this clonotype: What it binds is not known.

Out of unsorted whole blood came the blood RNA, and germline DNA was extracted as well. Germline loops: CDR1 SEHNR, CDR2 FQNEAQ (reference sequence). Deletions cut 5 bases from V and 8 bases from J, with 10 bases between. The CDR3 is 12 residues long. Sequenced input: peripheral blood. The TCR comes from a man aged 35-49 years with primary liver carcinoma and hepatitis B virus infection. V is TRBV7-9 and J is TRBJ2-1, with D possibly TRBD1 on 5 matching bases. CDR3: CASSRQTDEQFF. Here the CDR3 DNA reads TGTGCCAGCAGCCGACAGACCGATGAGCAGTTCTTC.